Below are 24 T cell receptor beta chains sequenced from a single sample in a study of blood T cells in healthy people across ages. The use of a sample-barcoded 5' primer and a J-beta primer mix characterized a second PCR of roughly 7 to 11 cycles. TCRdb passed the 5' RACE reads through MiXCR, listing each CDR3 protein once. This sample has 950,000 to 1,200,000 distinct CDR3 sequences; roughly two fifths occur once, and the top ten carry around 14%. Sequencing input: blood. All receptors come from a man aged 18 to 29 in good health.

The chain carries TRBV5-6 and TRBJ2-4; D call uncertain. The J call may be in error: the DNA end matches TRBJ2-7 better. CDR3 length equals 16 residues. Germline assignment: CDR1 SGHDT and CDR2 YYEEEE. CDR3 loop: CASSLYNAGPYYEQYF. CDR3 sequence (DNA): TGTGCCAGCAGCTTATATAACGCCGGGCCTTACTACGAGCAGTACTTC.

CDR3 sequence: CSAKTQGQGFDGYTF. In DNA, the CDR3 is TGCAGTGCAAAGACGCAGGGACAGGGGTTTGATGGCTACACCTTC. V and J are TRBV20-1 and TRBJ1-2; 10 nucleotides line up with TRBD1. The V segment lost 6 bases and the J segment 6 bases; nucleotides outside the gene matches: 13. The CDR3 has 15 amino acids. CDR1 is DFQATT, CDR2 SNEGSKA, per germline (reference sequence).

The chain couples TRBV9 to TRBJ2-3, with 9 bases that match TRBD1. V dropped 1 base and J dropped 3; count of bases not matched to a gene: 3. The CDR3 contains 15 residues. Germline assignment: CDR1 SGDLS and CDR2 YYNGEE. In DNA, the CDR3 is TGTGCCAGCAGCGTATCGGGACAGGGAACAGATACGCAGTATTTT. It encodes CASSVSGQGTDTQYF.

The chain couples TRBV16 to TRBJ2-4; possibly TRBD1 for D (5 bases). Trimming cost V 0 bases and J 4 bases, with 10 bases left between them. CDR1 KGHSY and CDR2 FQNENV come from the germline V gene. The CDR3 is 15 amino acids. This CDR3 is CASSQSDTLKNIQYF. The DNA of the CDR3 is TGTGCCAGCAGCCAATCGGACACCTTGAAAAACATTCAGTACTTC. The variable domain in full, with the rest retrieved from reference TRBV16 and TRBJ2-4, is GEEVAQTPKHLVRGEGQKAKLYCAPIKGHSYVFWYQQVLKNEFKFLISFQNENVFDETGMPKERFSAKCLPNSPCSLEIQATKLEDSAVYFCASSQSDTLKNIQYFGAGTRLSVL.

This clonotype was picked up a small number of times. The chain employs TRBV4-3 and TRBJ2-1; no reliable D call. Germline V CDR1 and CDR2: LGHNA, YSLEER. The CDR3 is 14 residues long. Trimming removed 2 bases from V and 8 bases from J, with 13 bases in between. The CDR3 protein is CASSQFRSRDEQFF. In DNA, the CDR3 is TGCGCCAGCAGCCAATTCAGGAGTAGGGATGAGCAGTTCTTC.

This chain joins TRBV28 and TRBJ1-1; D not certain. Trimming removed 1 base from V and 6 bases from J, with 15 bases in between. CDR3 length: 15 residues. CDR1 is MDHEN, CDR2 SYDVKM, per germline. The CDR3 sequence: CASSLFGGGSPEAFF. CDR3 DNA sequence: TGTGCCAGCAGTTTATTCGGAGGTGGATCCCCTGAAGCTTTCTTT.

V usage is TRBV6-6 and J usage is TRBJ2-5; TRBD2 might be the D (5 bases). In germline, CDR1 is MNHNY, CDR2 SVGAGI (reference sequence). This CDR3 spans 15 amino acids. V was shortened by 0 bases and J by 11 bases, with 19 bases between the two germline ends. CDR3 loop: CASSYSVGEFNEQYF. The CDR3 DNA is TGTGCCAGCAGTTACTCTGTCGGGGAGTTCAATGAGCAGTACTTC.

The chain joins TRBV20-1 to TRBJ2-7; 7 nucleotides line up with TRBD2. TRBJ2-5 explains the end of the DNA better; the J call may be wrong. The CDR3 runs 14 residues. Looked up from germline, CDR1 is DFQATT and CDR2 is SNEGSKA (reference sequence). This CDR3 reads CSARWLAAIGTQYF. Here the CDR3 DNA reads TGCAGTGCTAGGTGGCTAGCGGCGATCGGGACCCAGTACTTC.

V gene TRBV5-1 combines with J gene TRBJ2-1; a possible D gene is TRBD2 (6 bases). V was shortened by 4 bases and J by 8 bases, with 13 bases between the two germline ends. The CDR3 loop spans 13 amino acids. Germline assignment: CDR1 SGHRS and CDR2 YFSETQ. The CDR3 region is CASSPPSVDEQFF. The CDR3 DNA reads TGCGCCAGCAGCCCCCCTAGCGTCGATGAGCAGTTCTTC. Looking up the rest from reference TRBV5-1 and TRBJ2-1 gives the full variable domain: KAGVTQTPRYLIKTRGQQVTLSCSPISGHRSVSWYQQTPGQGLQFLFEYFSETQRNKGNFPGRFSGRQFSNSRSEMNVSTLELGDSALYLCASSPPSVDEQFFGPGTRLTVL.

This rearrangement joins TRBV13 to TRBJ1-1; weak D call: TRBD1 (6 bases). V was shortened by 3 bases and J by 5 bases, with 13 bases between the two germline ends. The CDR3 is 14 residues long. CDR1 is PRHDT and CDR2 is FYEKMQ in the germline V gene (reference sequence). CDR3 protein: CASSFYRGGTEAFF. CDR3 nucleotides: TGTGCCAGCAGCTTTTATAGGGGGGGGACTGAAGCTTTCTTT.

This clonotype came up a few times. The chain couples TRBV7-2 to TRBJ2-3; D unclear. There are 13 residues in the CDR3. Germline V gene lookup returns CDR1 SGHTA and CDR2 FQGNSA. The ends were cut back, 3 bases at V and 4 bases at J, with 8 bases in the middle. The CDR3 region has the DNA TGTGCCAGCAGCTTTAGGGCAGCAGATACGCAGTATTTT. It specifies CASSFRAADTQYF.

This clonotype was observed a few times. The DNA for the CDR3 is TGCAGTGCCCTAGCGGATGACCGCTACGAGCAGTACTTC. This codes for CSALADDRYEQYF. The rearrangement links TRBV20-1 to TRBJ2-7, with 7 positions matching TRBD2. The junction had 8 bases not matched to a gene; V was cut back by 6 bases and J by 3 bases. The CDR3 spans 13 residues. The germline gives CDR1 DFQATT, CDR2 SNEGSKA (reference sequence).

This clonotype was seen at least ten times. The chain uses TRBV27 and TRBJ2-1; the D is unclear. This CDR3 is built from 13 residues. Trimming removed 3 bases from V and 3 bases from J, with 6 bases in between. Germline-derived CDR1 and CDR2 are MNHEY and SMNVEV (reference sequence). CDR3 in DNA: TGTGCCAGCAGTTTCGGGCTCTACAATGAGCAGTTCTTC. This codes for CASSFGLYNEQFF.

This clonotype was counted a few times. V is TRBV6-2 or TRBV6-3 and J is TRBJ2-4; tentative D call: TRBD1 (6 bases). The V end was cut by 2 bases, the J end by 0 bases, with 17 bases between. The CDR3 is 18 residues long. Germline-derived CDR1 and CDR2 are MNHEY and SVGEGT. As DNA, the CDR3 is TGTGCCAGCAGTTACCTGGACAGAAAAGAAATAGCCAAAAACATTCAGTACTTC. The encoded protein is CASSYLDRKEIAKNIQYF.

The chain joins TRBV20-1 to TRBJ1-2; perhaps TRBD1 as D (6 bases). V was clipped by 5 bases and J by 5 bases, with 18 bases between them. The CDR3 runs to 14 residues. Germline values: CDR1 DFQATT, CDR2 SNEGSKA (reference sequence). CDR3 DNA: TGCAGTGCTCCCAGGACAGACGGCGAGTATGGCTACACCTTC. This encodes CSAPRTDGEYGYTF.

In its sample, this clonotype was seen a few times. The chain joins TRBV20-1 to TRBJ2-5; perhaps TRBD2 as D (5 bases). V was trimmed by 7 bases and J by 5 bases, leaving 11 bases between them. This CDR3 region has 11 residues. CDR1 and CDR2 from the germline V gene are DFQATT and SNEGSKA (reference sequence). CDR3 protein: CSVRVAETQYF. The DNA of the CDR3 is TGCAGTGTGCGGGTTGCTGAGACCCAGTACTTC.

The chain employs TRBV2 and TRBJ1-5; 7 bases match TRBD1. The V gene's germline CDR1 is SNHLY and CDR2 FYNNEI. The CDR3 is made up of 15 amino acids. J was trimmed by 3 bases and V by 1 base; bases with no gene match: 3. The CDR3 coding sequence is TGTGCCAGCAGTGAAGAGGGGACAGCCAATCAGCCCCAGCATTTT. This gives the protein CASSEEGTANQPQHF.

As concerns this clonotype: It may be a read error: a sequence one base away is much more abundant. The CDR3 reads CATNRIPGLSDKEQFF. The CDR3 nucleotides read TGTGCCACCAATCGAATCCCGGGACTAAGTGACAAGGAGCAGTTCTTC. The chain couples TRBV24-1 to TRBJ2-1; 7 positions match TRBD2. Germline assignment: CDR1 KGHDR and CDR2 SFDVKD. The CDR3 is made up of 16 amino acids.

Notes on this clonotype: This is likely a read error, given that the CDR3 carries no conserved phenylalanine or tryptophan at its end. The chain recombines TRBV4-3 with TRBJ2-1, with D possibly TRBD2 on 5 matching bases. The CDR3 is made up of 16 amino acids. Germline values: CDR1 LGHNA, CDR2 YSLEER. The V and J ends lost 0 bases and 12 bases respectively, with 21 bases between them. DNA of the CDR3: TGCGCCAGCAGCCAAGATGGCCTAGCCGAAGTCGATGGGCAGTTCATC. Its protein product is CASSQDGLAEVDGQFI.

This clonotype was observed once. In nucleotides, the CDR3 is TGCAGTGCTAGAGATCCCTTCACTACTGGCTACACCTTC. As protein: CSARDPFTTGYTF. The rearrangement joins TRBV20-1 to TRBJ1-2; no clear D gene. Germline V gives CDR1 DFQATT, CDR2 SNEGSKA (reference sequence). This CDR3 is built from 13 residues. V was trimmed by 0 bases and J by 7 bases, leaving 12 bases between them.

The chain is built from TRBV6-2 or TRBV6-3 and TRBJ1-6; TRBD1 matches 7 bases. The CDR3 contains 13 residues. J was trimmed by 9 bases and V by 7 bases; bases with no gene match: 6. Germline V CDR1 and CDR2: MNHEY, SVGEGT. CDR3 coding DNA: TGTGCCAGCAATATGGGACAGATTTCACCCCTCCACTTT. Translated: CASNMGQISPLHF.

The chain combines TRBV7-9 with TRBJ1-5; D might be TRBD1 (5 bases). The CDR3 is 13 residues long. The germline gives CDR1 SEHNR, CDR2 FQNEAQ (reference sequence). The V and J ends lost 1 base and 9 bases respectively, with 10 bases between them. The DNA of the CDR3 is TGTGCCAGCAGCTTAGGAGGGACCGGGCCCCAGCATTTT. It translates to CASSLGGTGPQHF. Drawing the rest from reference TRBV7-9 and TRBJ1-5, the complete variable domain is DTGVSQNPRHKITKRGQNVTFRCDPISEHNRLYWYRQTLGQGPEFLTYFQNEAQLEKSRLLSDRFSAERPKGSFSTLEIQRTEQGDSAMYLCASSLGGTGPQHFGDGTRLSIL.

There are many counts of this clonotype. This chain joins TRBV4-2 and TRBJ2-2; 10 nucleotides align to TRBD2. CDR1 and CDR2 (germline): LGHNA, YNFKEQ. V gave up 4 bases and J gave up 2 bases; unmatched junction bases: 4. The CDR3 sequence is 16 residues long. The CDR3 region is CASSPTSGNNTGELFF. The CDR3 nucleotides are TGTGCCAGCAGCCCCACTAGCGGGAACAACACCGGGGAGCTGTTTTTT.

V usage is TRBV9 and J usage is TRBJ1-2, with TRBD1 matching 7 bases. There are 18 residues in the CDR3. Trimming removed 3 bases from V and 3 bases from J; junction bases left unmatched: 17. CDR1 is SGDLS and CDR2 is YYNGEE in the germline V gene. The chain's CDR3 is CASSGTRVKGGDYYGYTF. The DNA of the CDR3 is TGTGCCAGCAGCGGCACGAGGGTTAAAGGGGGCGATTACTATGGCTACACCTTC.